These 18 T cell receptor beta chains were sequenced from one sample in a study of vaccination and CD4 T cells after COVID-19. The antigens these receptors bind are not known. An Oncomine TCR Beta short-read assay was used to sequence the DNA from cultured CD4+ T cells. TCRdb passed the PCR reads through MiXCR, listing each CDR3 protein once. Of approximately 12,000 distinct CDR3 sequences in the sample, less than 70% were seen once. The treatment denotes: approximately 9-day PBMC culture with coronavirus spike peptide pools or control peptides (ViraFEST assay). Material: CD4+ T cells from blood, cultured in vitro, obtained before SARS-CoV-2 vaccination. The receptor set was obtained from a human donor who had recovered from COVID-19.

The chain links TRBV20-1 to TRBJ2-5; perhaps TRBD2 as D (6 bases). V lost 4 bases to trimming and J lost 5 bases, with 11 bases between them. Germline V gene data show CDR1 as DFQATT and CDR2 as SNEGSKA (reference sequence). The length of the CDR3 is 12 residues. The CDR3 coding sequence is TGCAGTGCTAACGGGGCGGGGGAGACCCAGTACTTC. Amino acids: CSANGAGETQYF.

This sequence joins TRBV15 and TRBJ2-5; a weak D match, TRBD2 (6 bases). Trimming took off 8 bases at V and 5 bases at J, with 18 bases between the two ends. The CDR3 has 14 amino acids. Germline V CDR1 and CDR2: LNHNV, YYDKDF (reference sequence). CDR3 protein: CATEIGGSGETQYF. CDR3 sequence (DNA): TGTGCCACCGAGATTGGGGGGAGTGGGGAGACCCAGTACTTC. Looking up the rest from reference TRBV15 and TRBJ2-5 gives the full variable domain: DAMVIQNPRYQVTQFGKPVTLSCSQTLNHNVMYWYQQKSSQAPKLLFHYYDKDFNNEADTPDNFQSRRPNTSFCFLDIRSPGLGDTAMYLCATEIGGSGETQYFGPGTRLLVL.

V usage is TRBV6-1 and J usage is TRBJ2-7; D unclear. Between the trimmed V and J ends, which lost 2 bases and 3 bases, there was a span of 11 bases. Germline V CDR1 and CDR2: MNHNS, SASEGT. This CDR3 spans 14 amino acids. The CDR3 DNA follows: TGTGCCAGCAGTGAATCCCACGAGGTCTACGAGCAGTACTTC. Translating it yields CASSESHEVYEQYF.

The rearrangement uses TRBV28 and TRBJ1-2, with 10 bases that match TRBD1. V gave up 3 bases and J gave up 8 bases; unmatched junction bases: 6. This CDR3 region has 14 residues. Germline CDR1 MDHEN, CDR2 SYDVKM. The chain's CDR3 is CASSLGDRGPGYTF. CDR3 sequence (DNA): TGTGCCAGCAGTTTGGGAGACAGGGGGCCAGGCTACACCTTC.

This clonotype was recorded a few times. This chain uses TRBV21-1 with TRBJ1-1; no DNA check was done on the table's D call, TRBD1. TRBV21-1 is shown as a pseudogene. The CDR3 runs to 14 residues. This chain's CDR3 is CASRKGALNTEAFF. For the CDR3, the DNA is TGTGCCAGCAGAAAGGGGGCATTGAACACTGAAGCTTTCTTT.

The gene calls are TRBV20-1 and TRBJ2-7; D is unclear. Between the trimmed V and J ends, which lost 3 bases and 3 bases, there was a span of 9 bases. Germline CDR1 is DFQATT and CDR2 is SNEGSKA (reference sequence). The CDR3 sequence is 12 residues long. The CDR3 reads CSARDRLYEQYF. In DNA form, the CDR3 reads TGCAGTGCTAGGGACCGCCTCTACGAGCAGTACTTC.

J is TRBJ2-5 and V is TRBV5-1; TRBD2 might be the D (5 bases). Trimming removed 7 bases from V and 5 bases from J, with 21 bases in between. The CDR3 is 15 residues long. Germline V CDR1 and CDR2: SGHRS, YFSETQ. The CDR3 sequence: CASGPSEAPMETQYF. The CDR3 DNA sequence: TGCGCCAGCGGTCCGTCGGAGGCCCCTATGGAGACCCAGTACTTC.

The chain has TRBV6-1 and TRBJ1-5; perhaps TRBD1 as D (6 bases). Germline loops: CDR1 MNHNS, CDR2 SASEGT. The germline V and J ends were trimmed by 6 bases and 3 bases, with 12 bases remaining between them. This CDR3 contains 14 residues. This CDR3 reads CASRHGTPNQPQHF. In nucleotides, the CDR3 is TGTGCCAGCAGACACGGGACACCCAATCAGCCCCAGCATTTT.

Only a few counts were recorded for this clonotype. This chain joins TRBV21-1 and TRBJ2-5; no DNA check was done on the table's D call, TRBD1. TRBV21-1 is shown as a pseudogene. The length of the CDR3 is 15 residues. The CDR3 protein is CASSDQGQGGKTQYF. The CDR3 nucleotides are TGTGCCAGCAGCGACCAGGGACAGGGGGGGAAGACCCAGTACTTC.

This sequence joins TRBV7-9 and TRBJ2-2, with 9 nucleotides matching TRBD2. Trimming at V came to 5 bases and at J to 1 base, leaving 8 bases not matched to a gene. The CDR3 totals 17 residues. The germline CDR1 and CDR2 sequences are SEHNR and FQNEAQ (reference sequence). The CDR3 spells CASSAGTSQLNTGELFF. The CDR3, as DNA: TGTGCCAGCAGCGCGGGGACTAGCCAATTGAACACCGGGGAGCTGTTTTTT.

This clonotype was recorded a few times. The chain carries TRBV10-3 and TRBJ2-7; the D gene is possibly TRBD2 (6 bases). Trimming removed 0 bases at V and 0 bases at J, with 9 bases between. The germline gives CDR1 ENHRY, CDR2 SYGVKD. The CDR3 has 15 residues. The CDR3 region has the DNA TGTGCCATCAGTGAGTCCGGAGGGGACTCCTACGAGCAGTACTTC. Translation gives CAISESGGDSYEQYF.

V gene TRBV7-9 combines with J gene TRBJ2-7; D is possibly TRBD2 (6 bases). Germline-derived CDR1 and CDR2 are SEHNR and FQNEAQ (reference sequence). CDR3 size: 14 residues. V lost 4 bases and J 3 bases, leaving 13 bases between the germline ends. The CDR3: CASSSGGADYEQYF. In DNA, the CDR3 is TGTGCCAGCAGCTCCGGCGGGGCAGACTACGAGCAGTACTTC.

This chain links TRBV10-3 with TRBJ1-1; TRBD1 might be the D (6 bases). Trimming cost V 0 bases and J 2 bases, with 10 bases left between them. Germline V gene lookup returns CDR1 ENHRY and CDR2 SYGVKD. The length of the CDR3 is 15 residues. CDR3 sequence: CAISESGQSNTEAFF. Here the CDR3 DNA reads TGTGCCATCAGTGAGTCCGGACAGTCCAACACTGAAGCTTTCTTT.

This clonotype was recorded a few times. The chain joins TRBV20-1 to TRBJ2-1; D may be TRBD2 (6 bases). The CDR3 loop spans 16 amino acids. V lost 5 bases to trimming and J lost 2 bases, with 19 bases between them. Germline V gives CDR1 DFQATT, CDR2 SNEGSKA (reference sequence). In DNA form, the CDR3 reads TGCAGTGCTCTTTCGGGTCGCGGGATGACCTACAATGAGCAGTTCTTC. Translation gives CSALSGRGMTYNEQFF.

CDR3 sequence: CSARSGADYEQYF. In DNA form, the CDR3 reads TGCAGTGCTAGATCAGGGGCCGACTACGAGCAGTACTTC. This sequence joins TRBV20-1 and TRBJ2-7, with D perhaps TRBD1 (6 bases). V lost 2 bases and J 3 bases, leaving 11 bases between the germline ends. The CDR3 loop spans 13 amino acids. The germline V gene encodes CDR1 DFQATT and CDR2 SNEGSKA (reference sequence).

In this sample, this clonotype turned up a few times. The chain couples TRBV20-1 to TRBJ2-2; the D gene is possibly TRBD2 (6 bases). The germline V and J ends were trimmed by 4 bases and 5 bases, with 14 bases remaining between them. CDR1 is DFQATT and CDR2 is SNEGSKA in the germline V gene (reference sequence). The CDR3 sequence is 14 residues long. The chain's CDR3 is CSAMSGAGTGELFF. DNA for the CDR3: TGCAGTGCTATGTCTGGCGCGGGGACCGGGGAGCTGTTTTTT.

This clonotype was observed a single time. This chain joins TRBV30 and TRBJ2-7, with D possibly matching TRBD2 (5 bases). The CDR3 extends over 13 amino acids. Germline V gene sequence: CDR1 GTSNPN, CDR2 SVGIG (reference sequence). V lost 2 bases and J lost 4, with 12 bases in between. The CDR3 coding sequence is TGTGCCTGGAGTCTACGACGGAGGTACGAGCAGTACTTC. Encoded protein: CAWSLRRRYEQYF.

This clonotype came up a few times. For the CDR3, the DNA is TGTGCCAGCAGCTTAGACAGGGGCAGGTATGGCTACACCTTC. This encodes CASSLDRGRYGYTF. This chain uses TRBV7-2 with TRBJ1-2; 7 nucleotides agree with TRBD1. Germline CDR1 is SGHTA and CDR2 is FQGNSA. V lost 1 base, J lost 5 bases, and 4 bases stayed unmatched. The CDR3 runs 14 residues.